This TCR beta chain came from a study of CD8 T cells in Susac syndrome. Reverse transcription of about 0.5 to 1 ug RNA was performed with random hexamers. By means of immunoSEQ multiplex PCR, TCR beta CDR3 spanning 54 Vbeta and 13 Jbeta underwent amplification. TCRdb reprocessed the immunoSEQ multiplex PCR reads via MiXCR and lists one record per CDR3 protein. Of about 120,000 distinct CDR3 sequences detected, 96% appear once; the ten largest clones hold less than 0.15%. Patients with Susac syndrome showed fulfilment of recently defined diagnostic criteria for definite or probable disease. V lost 1 base, J lost 6 bases, and 5 bases lay in between. Germline loops: CDR1 GTSNPN, CDR2 SVGIG (reference sequence). The CDR3 loop spans 11 amino acids. About this clonotype: Its antigen is undetermined.

General study findings and limits: The authors acknowledged that their TCR sequencing and HLA analysis involved a relatively small number of individuals. Where Susac syndrome CD4+ T cell repertoires were concerned, no clonal expansion was evident.

The sequence was obtained from a human donor with Susac syndrome. The gene calls are TRBV30 and TRBJ2-3; D call uncertain. The specimen sequenced was CD4+ T cells from PBMCs. For the CDR3, the DNA is TGTGCCTGGAGTGAGATGGATACGCAGTATTTT. This translates into CAWSEMDTQYF.